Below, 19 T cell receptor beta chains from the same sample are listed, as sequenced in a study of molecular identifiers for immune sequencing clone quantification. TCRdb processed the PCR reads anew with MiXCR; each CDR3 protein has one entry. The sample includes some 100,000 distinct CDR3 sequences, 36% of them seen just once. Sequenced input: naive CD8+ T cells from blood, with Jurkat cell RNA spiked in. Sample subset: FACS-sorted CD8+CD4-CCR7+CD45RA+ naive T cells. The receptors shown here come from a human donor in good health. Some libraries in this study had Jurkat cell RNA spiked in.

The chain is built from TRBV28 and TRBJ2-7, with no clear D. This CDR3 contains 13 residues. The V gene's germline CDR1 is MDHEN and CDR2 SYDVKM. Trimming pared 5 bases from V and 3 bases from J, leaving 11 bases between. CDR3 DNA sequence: TGTGCCAGCAGTAAGGGATTGGGCTACGAGCAGTACTTC. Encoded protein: CASSKGLGYEQYF.

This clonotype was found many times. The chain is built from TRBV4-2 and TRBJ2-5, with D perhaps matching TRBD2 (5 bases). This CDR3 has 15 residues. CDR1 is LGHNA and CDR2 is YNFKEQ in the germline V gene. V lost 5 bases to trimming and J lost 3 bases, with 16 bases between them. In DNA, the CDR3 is TGTGCCAGCAGCGAGTTTTTAGGGAGTAAAGAGACCCAGTACTTC. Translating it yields CASSEFLGSKETQYF.

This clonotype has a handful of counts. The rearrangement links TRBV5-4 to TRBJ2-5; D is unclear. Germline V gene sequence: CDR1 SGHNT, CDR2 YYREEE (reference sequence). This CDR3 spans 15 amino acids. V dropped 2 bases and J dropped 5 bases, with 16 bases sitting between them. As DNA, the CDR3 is TGTGCCAGCAGCTTCCAGGCTCGTCCGTGGGAGACCCAGTACTTC. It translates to CASSFQARPWETQYF.

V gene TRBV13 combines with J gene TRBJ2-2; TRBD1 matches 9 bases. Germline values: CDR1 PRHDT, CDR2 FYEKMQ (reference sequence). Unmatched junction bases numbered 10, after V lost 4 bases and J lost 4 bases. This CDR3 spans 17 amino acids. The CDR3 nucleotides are TGTGCCAGCAGCTCGAACGACAGGGGGTTCGGCACCGGGGAGCTGTTTTTT. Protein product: CASSSNDRGFGTGELFF.

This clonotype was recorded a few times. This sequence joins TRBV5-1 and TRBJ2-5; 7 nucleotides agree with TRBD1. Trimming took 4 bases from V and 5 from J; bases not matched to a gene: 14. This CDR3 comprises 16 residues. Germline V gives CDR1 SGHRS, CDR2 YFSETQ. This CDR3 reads CASSISQGSVWETQYF. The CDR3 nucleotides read TGCGCCAGCAGCATATCACAGGGGTCCGTGTGGGAGACCCAGTACTTC.

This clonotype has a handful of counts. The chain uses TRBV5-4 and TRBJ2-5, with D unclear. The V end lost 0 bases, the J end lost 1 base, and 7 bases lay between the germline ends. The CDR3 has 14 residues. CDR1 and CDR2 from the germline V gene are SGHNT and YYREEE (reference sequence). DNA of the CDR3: TGTGCCAGCAGCTTGGGACCAGCCCAAGAGACCCAGTACTTC. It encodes CASSLGPAQETQYF.

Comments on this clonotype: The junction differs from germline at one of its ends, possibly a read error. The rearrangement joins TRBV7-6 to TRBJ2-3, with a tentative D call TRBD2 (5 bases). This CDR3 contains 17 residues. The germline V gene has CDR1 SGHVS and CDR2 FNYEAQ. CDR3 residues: CASSSLGGRVGTETQYF. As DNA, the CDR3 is TGTGCCAGCAGCTCTCTTGGCGGGCGGGTGGGCACAGAAACGCAGTATTTT.

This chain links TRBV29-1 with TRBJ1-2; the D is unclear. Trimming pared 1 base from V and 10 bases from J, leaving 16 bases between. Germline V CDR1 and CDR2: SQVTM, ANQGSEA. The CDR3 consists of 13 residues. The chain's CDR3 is CSVEASMGSVYTF. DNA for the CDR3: TGCAGCGTTGAAGCCTCAATGGGGTCTGTCTACACCTTC.

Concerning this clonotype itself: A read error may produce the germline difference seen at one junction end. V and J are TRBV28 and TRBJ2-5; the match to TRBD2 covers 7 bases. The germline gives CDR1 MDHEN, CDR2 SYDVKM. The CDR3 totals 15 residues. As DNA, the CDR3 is TGTGCCACCCACCCCCTCGGGAGGTCCCAAGAGCCCCAGTACTTC. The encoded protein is CATHPLGRSQEPQYF. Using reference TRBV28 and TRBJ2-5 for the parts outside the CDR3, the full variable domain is DVKVTQSSRYLVKRTGEKVFLECVQDMDHENMFWYRQDPGLGLRLIYFSYDVKMKEKGDIPEGYSVSREKKERFSLILESASTNQTSMYLCATHPLGRSQEPQYFGPGTRLLVL.

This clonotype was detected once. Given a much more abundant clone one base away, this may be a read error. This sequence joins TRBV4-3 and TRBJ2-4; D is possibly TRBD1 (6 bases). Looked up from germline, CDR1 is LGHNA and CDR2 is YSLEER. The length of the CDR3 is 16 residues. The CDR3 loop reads CASSQGYRASKNLQYF. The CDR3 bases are TGCGCCAGCAGCCAGGGGTACAGGGCAAGCAAAAACCTTCAGTACTTC.

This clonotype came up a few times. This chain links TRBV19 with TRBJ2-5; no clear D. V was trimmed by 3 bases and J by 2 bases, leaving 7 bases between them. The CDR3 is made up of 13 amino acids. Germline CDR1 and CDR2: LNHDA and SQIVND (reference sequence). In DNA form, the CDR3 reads TGTGCCAGTAGTATCGCCCGACAAGAGACCCAGTACTTC. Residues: CASSIARQETQYF.

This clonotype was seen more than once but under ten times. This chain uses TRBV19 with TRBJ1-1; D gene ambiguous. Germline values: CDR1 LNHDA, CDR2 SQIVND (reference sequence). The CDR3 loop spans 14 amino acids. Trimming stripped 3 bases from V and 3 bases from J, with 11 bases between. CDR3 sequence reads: CASSIWGRDTEAFF. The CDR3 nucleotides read TGTGCCAGTAGTATTTGGGGTCGGGACACTGAAGCTTTCTTT.

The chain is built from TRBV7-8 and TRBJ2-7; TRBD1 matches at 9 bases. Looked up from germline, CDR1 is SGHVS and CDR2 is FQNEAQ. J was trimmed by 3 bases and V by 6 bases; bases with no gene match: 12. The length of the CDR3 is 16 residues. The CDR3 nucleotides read TGTGCCAGCAGTCCCAGGACAGGGGCAGGTCTCTACGAGCAGTACTTC. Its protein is CASSPRTGAGLYEQYF. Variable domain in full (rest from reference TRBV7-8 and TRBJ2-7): GAGVSQSPRYKVAKRGQDVALRCDPISGHVSLFWYQQALGQGPEFLTYFQNEAQLDKSGLPSDRFFAERPEGSVSTLKIQRTQQEDSAVYLCASSPRTGAGLYEQYFGPGTRLTVT.

The CDR3 nucleotides are TGTGCCAGCAAACCTAGCGGAACCTACAATGAGCAGTTCTTC. This sequence encodes CASKPSGTYNEQFF. The genes are TRBV12-3 or TRBV12-4 and TRBJ2-1, with 7 bases lining up with TRBD2. The CDR3 spans 14 residues. V shed 7 bases, J shed 2 bases, and the junction held 5 bases outside the gene matches.

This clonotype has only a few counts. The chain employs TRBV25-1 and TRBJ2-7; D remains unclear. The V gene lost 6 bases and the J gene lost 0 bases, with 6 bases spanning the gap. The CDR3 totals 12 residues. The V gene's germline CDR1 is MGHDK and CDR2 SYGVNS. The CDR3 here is CASRETSYEQYF. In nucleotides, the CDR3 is TGTGCCAGCAGGGAGACCTCCTACGAGCAGTACTTC.

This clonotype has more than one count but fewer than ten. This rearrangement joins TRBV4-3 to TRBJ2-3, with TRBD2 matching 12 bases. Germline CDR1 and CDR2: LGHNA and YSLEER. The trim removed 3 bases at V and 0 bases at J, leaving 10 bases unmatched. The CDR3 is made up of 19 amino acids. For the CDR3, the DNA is TGCGCCAGCAGCCAGTCCCGACTAGCGGGAGTTGAGAGCACAGATACGCAGTATTTT. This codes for CASSQSRLAGVESTDTQYF.

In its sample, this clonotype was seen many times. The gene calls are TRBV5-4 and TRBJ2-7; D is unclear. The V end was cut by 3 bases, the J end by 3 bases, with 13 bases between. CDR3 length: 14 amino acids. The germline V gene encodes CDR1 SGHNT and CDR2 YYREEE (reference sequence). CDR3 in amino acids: CASSYSPADYEQYF. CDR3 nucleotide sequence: TGTGCCAGCAGCTACAGCCCGGCGGACTACGAGCAGTACTTC. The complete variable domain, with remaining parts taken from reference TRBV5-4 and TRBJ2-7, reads ETGVTQSPTHLIKTRGQQVTLRCSSQSGHNTVSWYQQALGQGPQFIFQYYREEENGRGNFPPRFSGLQFPNYSSELNVNALELDDSALYLCASSYSPADYEQYFGPGTRLTVT.

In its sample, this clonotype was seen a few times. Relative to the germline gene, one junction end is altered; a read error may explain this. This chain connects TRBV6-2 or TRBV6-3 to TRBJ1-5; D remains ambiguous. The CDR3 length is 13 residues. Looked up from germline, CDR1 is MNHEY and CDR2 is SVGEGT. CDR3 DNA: TGTGCCAGCAGCCTATTAAGCAAACAGCCCCAGCATTTT. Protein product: CASSLLSKQPQHF.

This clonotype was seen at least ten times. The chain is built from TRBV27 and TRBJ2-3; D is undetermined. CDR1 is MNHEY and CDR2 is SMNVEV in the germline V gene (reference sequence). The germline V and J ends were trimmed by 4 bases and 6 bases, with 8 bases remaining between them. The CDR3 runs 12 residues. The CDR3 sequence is CASSSPRDTQYF. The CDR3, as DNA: TGTGCCAGCAGTTCCCCTCGGGATACGCAGTATTTT.